This T cell receptor beta chain was identified during a study of shared clonotypes between healthy human individuals. This table comes from immunoSEQ multiplex PCR, and its TCRdb copy is limited to in-frame clones, with some not included. The sample has under 2,500,000 clones, almost 96% seen once; the top ten hold roughly 0.13%. Partitioning of CD4+ cells yielded a CD45RA+ naive subset and a CD45RA-negative memory subset. The receptor was isolated from a man between 18 and 35 years old in good health. The specimen was naive CD4+ T cells sorted from blood. The subset was: CD45RA+ positively selected.

CDR3 coding DNA: TGTGCCTGGAGTTTAAGTGGCAATCAGCCCCAGCATTTT. Translating it yields CAWSLSGNQPQHF. This chain uses TRBV30 with TRBJ1-5; D not resolved. The V and J ends lost 2 bases and 2 bases respectively, with 7 bases between them. The CDR3 sequence is 13 residues long. Germline-derived CDR1 and CDR2 are GTSNPN and SVGIG (reference sequence). The complete variable domain, with remaining parts taken from reference TRBV30 and TRBJ1-5, reads SQTIHQWPATLVQPVGSPLSLECTVEGTSNPNLYWYRQAAGRGLQLLFYSVGIGQISSEVPQNLSASRPQDRQFILSSKKLLLSDSGFYLCAWSLSGNQPQHFGDGTRLSIL.